The clone carrying this T cell receptor (beta chain) has a handful of counts. Its target is unknown. The investigators amplified TCR beta CDR3 regions from RNA transcripts. HTBI primers were the set used in a first-round RT-PCR of the TCR CDR3. TCRdb re-called the multiplex PCR reads with MiXCR, one entry per CDR3 protein. The data hold approximately 640,000 distinct CDR3 sequences, with 15% to 20% observed a single time. Per the germline V gene, CDR1 is LNHDA and CDR2 is SQIVND (reference sequence). The CDR3 covers 14 residues. The V and J ends lost 3 bases and 8 bases, in that order; junction bases with no gene match: 6. Fresh peripheral blood, approximately 10 ml, was the source of the PBMCs. These data are taken from a study of T cells in Graves' hyperthyroidism and ophthalmopathy. Regarding the study as a whole: From stable hyperthyroidism, ophthalmopathy was set apart by a 13 V-J model.

This TCR derives from a man between 45 and 60 years old with Graves' hyperthyroidism. Sample: blood. V and J are TRBV19 and TRBJ2-1, with 8 bases fitting TRBD1. CDR3 DNA: TGTGCCAGTAGTATGGACAGGGCCAGGTATGAGCAGTTCTTC. Translating it yields CASSMDRARYEQFF.